The sequence of this T cell receptor beta chain was determined in a study of blood T cell repertoires in COVID-19. Method: immunoSEQ multiplex PCR; TCRdb's copy keeps in-frame clones and lacks some. Of roughly 15,000 clones in the sample, under 90% were seen once. This CDR3 region has 14 residues. CDR1 and CDR2 from the germline V gene are SGHRS and YFSETQ. Trimming removed 5 bases from V and 6 bases from J; junction bases left unmatched: 9. This clone occurred a few times. The TCR comes from a woman aged 60-70 years with acute or convalescent COVID-19. The sequenced sample was peripheral blood. V and J are TRBV5-1 and TRBJ1-2, with TRBD1 matching over 8 bases. The CDR3 nucleotides are TGCGCCAGCAGACTGACAGGGGATAGCGATGGCTACACCTTC. It specifies CASRLTGDSDGYTF.